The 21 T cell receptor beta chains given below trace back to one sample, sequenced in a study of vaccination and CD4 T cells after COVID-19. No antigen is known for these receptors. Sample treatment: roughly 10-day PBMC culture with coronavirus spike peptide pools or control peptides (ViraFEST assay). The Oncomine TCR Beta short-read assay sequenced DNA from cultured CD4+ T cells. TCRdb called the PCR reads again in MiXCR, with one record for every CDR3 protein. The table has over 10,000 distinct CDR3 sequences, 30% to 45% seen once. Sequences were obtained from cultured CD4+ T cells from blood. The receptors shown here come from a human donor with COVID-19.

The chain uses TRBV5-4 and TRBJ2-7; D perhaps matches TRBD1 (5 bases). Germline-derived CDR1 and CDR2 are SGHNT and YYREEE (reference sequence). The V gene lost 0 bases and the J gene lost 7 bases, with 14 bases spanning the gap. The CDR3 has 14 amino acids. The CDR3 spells CASSLERGLGEQYF. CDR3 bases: TGTGCCAGCAGCTTGGAAAGGGGCCTGGGTGAGCAGTACTTC.

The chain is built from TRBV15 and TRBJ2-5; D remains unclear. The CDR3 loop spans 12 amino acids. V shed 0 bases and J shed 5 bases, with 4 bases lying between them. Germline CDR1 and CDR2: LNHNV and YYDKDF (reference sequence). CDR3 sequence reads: CATSRDWETQYF. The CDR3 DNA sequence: TGTGCCACCAGCAGAGATTGGGAGACCCAGTACTTC.

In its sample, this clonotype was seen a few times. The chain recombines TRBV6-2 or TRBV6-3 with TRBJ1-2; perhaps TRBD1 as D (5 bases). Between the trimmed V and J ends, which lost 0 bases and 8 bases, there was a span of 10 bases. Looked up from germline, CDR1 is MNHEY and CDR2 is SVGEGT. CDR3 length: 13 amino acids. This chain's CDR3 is CASSYSAGRGYTF. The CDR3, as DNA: TGTGCCAGCAGTTACTCGGCAGGGCGAGGCTACACCTTC.

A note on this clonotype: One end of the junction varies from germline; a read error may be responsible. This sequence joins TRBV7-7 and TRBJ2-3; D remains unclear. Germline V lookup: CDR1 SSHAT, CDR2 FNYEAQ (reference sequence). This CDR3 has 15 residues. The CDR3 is CASSLQGHQTDTQYF. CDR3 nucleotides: TGTGCTAGCAGCTTGCAAGGTCATCAAACAGATACGCAGTATTTT. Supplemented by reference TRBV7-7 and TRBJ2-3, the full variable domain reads GAGVSQSPRYKVTKRGQDVTLRCDPISSHATLYWYQQALGQGPEFLTYFNYEAQPDKSGLPSDRFSAERPEGSISTLTIQRTEQRDSAMYRCASSLQGHQTDTQYFGPGTRLTVL.

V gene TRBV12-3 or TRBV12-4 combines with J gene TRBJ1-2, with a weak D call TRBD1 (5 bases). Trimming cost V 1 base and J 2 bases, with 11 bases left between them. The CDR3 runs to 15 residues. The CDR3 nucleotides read TGTGCCAGCAGTTTAGAGCAGGGCCCAAACTATGGCTACACCTTC. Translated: CASSLEQGPNYGYTF.

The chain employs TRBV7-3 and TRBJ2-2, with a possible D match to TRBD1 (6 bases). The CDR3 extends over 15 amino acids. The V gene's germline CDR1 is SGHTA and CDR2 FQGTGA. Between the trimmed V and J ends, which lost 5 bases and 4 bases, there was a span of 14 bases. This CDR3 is CASSPGNRVTGELFF. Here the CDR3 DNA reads TGTGCCAGCAGCCCGGGCAACAGGGTCACCGGGGAGCTGTTTTTT.

The CDR3, as DNA: TGTGCCAGCAGTTATGACCCCCTGTCACCCCTCCACTTT. Protein sequence: CASSYDPLSPLHF. The chain couples TRBV6-5 to TRBJ1-6; D remains unclear. V lost 3 bases and J 10 bases, leaving 10 bases between the germline ends. This CDR3 has 13 amino acids. Germline-derived CDR1 and CDR2 are MNHEY and SVGAGI.

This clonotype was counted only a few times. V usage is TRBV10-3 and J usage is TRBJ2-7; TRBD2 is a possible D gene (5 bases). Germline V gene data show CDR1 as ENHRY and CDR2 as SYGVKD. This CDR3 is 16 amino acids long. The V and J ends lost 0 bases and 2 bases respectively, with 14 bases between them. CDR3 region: CAISESTRAEAYEQYF. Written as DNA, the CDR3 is TGTGCCATCAGTGAGTCGACTCGGGCGGAGGCCTACGAGCAGTACTTC.

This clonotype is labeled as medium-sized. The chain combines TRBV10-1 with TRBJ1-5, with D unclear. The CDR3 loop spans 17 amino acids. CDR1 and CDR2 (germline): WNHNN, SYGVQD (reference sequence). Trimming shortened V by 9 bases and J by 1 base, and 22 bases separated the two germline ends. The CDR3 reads CASHCSDGGASNQPQHF. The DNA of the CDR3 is TGCGCCAGTCATTGCAGTGACGGTGGTGCAAGCAATCAGCCCCAGCATTTT.

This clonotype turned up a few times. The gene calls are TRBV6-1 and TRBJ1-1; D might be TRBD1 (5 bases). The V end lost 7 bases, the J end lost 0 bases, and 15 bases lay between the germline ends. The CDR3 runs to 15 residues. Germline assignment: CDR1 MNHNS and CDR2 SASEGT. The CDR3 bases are TGTGCCAGCACCCTATCGGGGGTCATGAACACTGAAGCTTTCTTT. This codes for CASTLSGVMNTEAFF.

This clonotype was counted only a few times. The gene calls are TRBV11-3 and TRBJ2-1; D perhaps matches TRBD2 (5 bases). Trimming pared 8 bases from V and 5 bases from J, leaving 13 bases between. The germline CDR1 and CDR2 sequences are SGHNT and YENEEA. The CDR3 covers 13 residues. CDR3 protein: CASGETGDNEQFF. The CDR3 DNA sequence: TGTGCCAGCGGGGAGACTGGGGACAATGAGCAGTTCTTC.

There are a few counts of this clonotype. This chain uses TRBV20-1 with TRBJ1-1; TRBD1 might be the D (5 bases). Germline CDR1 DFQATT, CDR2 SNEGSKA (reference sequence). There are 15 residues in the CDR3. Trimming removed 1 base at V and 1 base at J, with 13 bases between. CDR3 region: CSARGSGAGNTEAFF. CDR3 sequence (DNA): TGCAGTGCTAGAGGAAGCGGGGCGGGGAACACTGAAGCTTTCTTT.

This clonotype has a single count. The CDR3 DNA reads as TGTGCCAGTAGTATCCAGGGGGCCACAGATACGCAGTATTTT. Protein: CASSIQGATDTQYF. The chain employs TRBV19 and TRBJ2-3; 8 bases map to TRBD1. V lost 3 bases, J lost 2 bases, and 1 base stayed unmatched. Germline CDR1 and CDR2: LNHDA and SQIVND (reference sequence). This CDR3 region has 14 residues.

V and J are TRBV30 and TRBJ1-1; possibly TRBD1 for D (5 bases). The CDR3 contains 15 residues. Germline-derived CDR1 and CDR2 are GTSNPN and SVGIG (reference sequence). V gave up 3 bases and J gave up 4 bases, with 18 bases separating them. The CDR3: CAWRVKAGTITEAFF. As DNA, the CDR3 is TGTGCCTGGAGAGTAAAGGCAGGGACTATCACTGAAGCTTTCTTT.

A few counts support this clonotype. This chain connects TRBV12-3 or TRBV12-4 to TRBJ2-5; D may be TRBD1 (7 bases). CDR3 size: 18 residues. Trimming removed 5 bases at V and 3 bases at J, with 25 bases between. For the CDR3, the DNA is TGTGCCAGCAGTCCTTACGGTCGGAGGGGGCAAACCGAAGAGACCCAGTACTTC. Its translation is CASSPYGRRGQTEETQYF.

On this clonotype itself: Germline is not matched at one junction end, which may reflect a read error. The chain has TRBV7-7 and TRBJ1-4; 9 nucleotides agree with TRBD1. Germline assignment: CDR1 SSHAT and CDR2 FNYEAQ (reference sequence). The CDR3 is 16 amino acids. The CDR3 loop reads CASSLGTGQGNEKLFF. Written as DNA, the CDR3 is TGTGCTAGCAGCTTAGGGACGGGACAGGGAAACGAAAAACTGTTTTTT.

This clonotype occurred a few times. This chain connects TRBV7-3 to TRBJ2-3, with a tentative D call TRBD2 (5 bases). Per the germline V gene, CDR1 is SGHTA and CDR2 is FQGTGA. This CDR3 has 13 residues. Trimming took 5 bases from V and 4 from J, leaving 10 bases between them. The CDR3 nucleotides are TGTGCCAGCAGCCAGGCGGGTCCAGATACGCAGTATTTT. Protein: CASSQAGPDTQYF.

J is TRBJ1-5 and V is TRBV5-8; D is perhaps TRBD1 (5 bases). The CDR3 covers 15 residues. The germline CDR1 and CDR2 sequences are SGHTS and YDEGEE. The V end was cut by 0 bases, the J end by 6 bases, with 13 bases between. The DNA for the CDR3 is TGTGCCAGCAGCTTGGAGGTCAGGGTAGGTCAGCCCCAGCATTTT. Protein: CASSLEVRVGQPQHF.

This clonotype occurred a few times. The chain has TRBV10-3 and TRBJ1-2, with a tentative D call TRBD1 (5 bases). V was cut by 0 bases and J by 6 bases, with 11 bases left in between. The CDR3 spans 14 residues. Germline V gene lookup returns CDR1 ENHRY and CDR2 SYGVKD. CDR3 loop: CAISESRGLHGYTF. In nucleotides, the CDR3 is TGTGCCATCAGTGAGTCTAGGGGTCTGCATGGCTACACCTTC.

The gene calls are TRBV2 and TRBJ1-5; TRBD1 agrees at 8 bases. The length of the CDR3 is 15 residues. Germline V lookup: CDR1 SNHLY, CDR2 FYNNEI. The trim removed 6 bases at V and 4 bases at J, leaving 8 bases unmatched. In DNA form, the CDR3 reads TGTGCCAGCAGAGGAACAGGGGGGGGTAATCAGCCCCAGCATTTT. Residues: CASRGTGGGNQPQHF.

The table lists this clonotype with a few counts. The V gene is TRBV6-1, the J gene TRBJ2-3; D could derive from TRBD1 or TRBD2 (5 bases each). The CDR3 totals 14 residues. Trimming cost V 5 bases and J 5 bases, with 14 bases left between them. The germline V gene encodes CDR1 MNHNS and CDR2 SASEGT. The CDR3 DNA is TGTGCCAGCAGTCCAGGGCAGGAGGTAGATACGCAGTATTTT. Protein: CASSPGQEVDTQYF.